The clone carrying this T cell receptor (beta chain) was detected many times. Individual cDNA molecules received unique molecular identifiers during library preparation. TCRdb re-analysed the 5' RACE reads in MiXCR, keeping a single row per CDR3 protein. The repertoire holds tens of thousands of distinct CDR3 sequences, with approximately 10% as singletons. CDR3 size: 17 residues. Germline V gene lookup returns CDR1 LGHDT and CDR2 YNNKEL (reference sequence). J gave up 1 base and V 1 base, and 5 bases lay outside the gene matches. These data are taken from a study of early T cells in non-severe SARS-CoV-2 infection.

The chain employs TRBV3-1 and TRBJ2-1, with 9 bases identical to TRBD2. The receptor was isolated from an adult who was a healthcare worker with PCR-confirmed SARS-CoV-2 infection or an uninfected control (not recorded which). This specimen consisted of whole blood, obtained at baseline. The CDR3 DNA is TGTGCCAGCAGCCAAGGAAGGCTAGCGGGATCCTACAATGAGCAGTTCTTC. The encoded protein is CASSQGRLAGSYNEQFF.